This T cell receptor beta chain was documented in a study of beta chain features in type 1 diabetes (dated by TCRdb to 2016 to 2019). With respect to the entire study: Mean age, gender distribution, total cell number and subset yield were not different between patients and healthy donors. A total of some 100,000,000 sorted cells were examined across all samples, and the number of cells per subset was strongly correlated with RNA yield. The study compared TCRB repertoires of sorted circulating CD4+ T cell subsets between recently diagnosed type 1 diabetes patients and matched healthy donors. Naive and central memory subsets were obtained from all 30 or so donors, but regulatory and stem cell-like memory subsets were isolated from only 8 patients and about 8 healthy donors. Findings and caveats that apply to the study as a whole: Because cDNA was sequenced instead of genomic DNA, activated cells with high expression could be over-represented, although the groups did not differ in activation or CD3 levels. Patients with type 1 diabetes made fewer insertions and deleted more nucleotides at VDJ recombination sites, implying thymic rearrangement abnormalities. Only small numbers of individuals were included in the HLA sub-analyses, which left unresolved whether HLA type had any influence on TCRB rearrangement. Naive, central memory and regulatory TCRB repertoires appeared more similar among patients than among healthy donors. A moderate but significant shortening of TCRB CDR3 length was observed in type 1 diabetes patients in all four CD4+ subsets. Shorter templates might be favored by PCR, yet because patient and control samples were amplified and corrected together, any such skew would affect both groups equally.

V is clipped by 4 bases and J by 0 bases, and the sequence between their germline boundaries is 8 bases long. From the cysteine up to the phenylalanine, the CDR3 has a length of 14 residues. Here the CDR3 DNA is all that survives: 42 bases in frame from base 1. The germline V gene encodes CDR1 SGHRS and CDR2 YFSETQ. The entire isolated RNA was reverse transcribed using the High Capacity cDNA Reverse Transcription Kit, and thus expressed TCRB transcripts were sequenced. Deep immunoSEQ sequencing was applied to naive, central memory and regulatory T cell samples, giving an average of roughly 3.5 million total reads per sample. Sorted cells were lysed in RLT buffer, and RNA was extracted using DNase-treated RNeasy Micro or Mini kits according to cell number. To prevent cross-contamination, every cell subset was processed on its own, while patient and healthy donor samples were processed together. The immunoSEQ multiplex PCR was used to amplify TCRB sequences from cDNA, generating 87-bp fragments that spanned the CDR3 region. Sequencing of the amplicons was performed on the Illumina HiSeq platform. Per the source publication's procedure: PCR bias was corrected computationally using synthetic template baselines, and reads within Hamming distance 2 were collapsed, with unmergeable singletons discarded. Reads were aligned against IMGT to assign V, D and J genes, CDR3 length and insertions or deletions at six rearrangement sites. Within each subset, clonotype counts were normalized to the number of sorted cells before true diversity and Gini coefficients were calculated with the tcR R package. The overlap coefficient, calculated on TCRB nucleotide sequences, was used to quantify repertoire sharing. Out-of-frame TCRB sequences from naive cells were analyzed as a proxy for the pre-selection repertoire. TCRdb provides this immuneACCESS table in a form limited to in-frame rearrangements. Some clones are lacking; in checked studies, under half of them reflect an unresolved V gene, and why the rest are absent is not known. The DNA gave D and trimming, while V, J and clone size come from that table. The table for this sample lists hundreds of thousands of clones; around 15% of them were counted only once. 0.04% of the sample is in the top ten clones.

A single peripheral blood draw of around 120 mL on average was collected from each donor into heparinised tubes. A BD FACSAria II and a panel including CD45RO, CCR7, CD25, CD127, CD95 and CD27 were used to sort naive, central memory, regulatory and stem cell-like memory CD4+ T cells. A purity above 95% was achieved for all sorted populations. PBMCs were isolated right away by Lymphoprep density gradient centrifugation and were stained directly, without culture. Samples were stained and sorted in pairs, with one healthy donor and one patient per experiment, so that batch effects were minimized. Turning to this clone: What this receptor recognizes is not known. No much larger clone is present one base from it, and per-base qualities are unavailable.

In this chain, TRBV5-1 is recombined with TRBJ1-5; the D segment could be TRBD1, given 6 matching bases. The material sequenced was naive CD4+ T cells from blood. The sample's cell subset or site, from its label and the paper: true naive CD4+ T cells. The source of this sequence is a man between 18 and 35 years old with type 1 diabetes. CDR3 reads: CASSEGDSNQPQHF. The sequenced DNA: TGCGCCAGCAGCGAGGGGGATAGCAATCAGCCCCAGCATTTT.